The sequence of this T cell receptor beta chain was determined in a study of cytomegalovirus exposure and HLA in healthy donors. Study context: The use of the same platform for the approximately 130 validation repertoires and the roughly 730 first-cohort repertoires was reported by a later analysis.

Points on this clone: The target antigen is unknown.

This CDR3 has 15 residues. Looked up from germline, CDR1 is MNHNY and CDR2 is SVGAGI (reference sequence). Trimming cost V 2 bases and J 3 bases, with 8 bases left between them. The data were produced by immunoSEQ multiplex PCR, yet TCRdb's version contains in-frame clones alone and is incomplete. In the table there are about 120,000 clones, about 83% of which are singletons. The study's findings and limits: Many donors shared some public TCRs, even though most TCR sequences were rare.

Donors came from a validation cohort of approximately 110 subjects, distinct from the first 666-subject cohort. The rearrangement links TRBV6-6 to TRBJ2-6; possibly TRBD1 for D (6 bases). The material sequenced was PBMCs. The source of this sequence is a woman in her twenties or thirties in good health and CMV-seronegative. CDR3 DNA sequence: TGTGCCAGCAGTTACACAGGGAGTGGGGCCAACGTCCTGACTTTC. Encoded protein: CASSYTGSGANVLTF.